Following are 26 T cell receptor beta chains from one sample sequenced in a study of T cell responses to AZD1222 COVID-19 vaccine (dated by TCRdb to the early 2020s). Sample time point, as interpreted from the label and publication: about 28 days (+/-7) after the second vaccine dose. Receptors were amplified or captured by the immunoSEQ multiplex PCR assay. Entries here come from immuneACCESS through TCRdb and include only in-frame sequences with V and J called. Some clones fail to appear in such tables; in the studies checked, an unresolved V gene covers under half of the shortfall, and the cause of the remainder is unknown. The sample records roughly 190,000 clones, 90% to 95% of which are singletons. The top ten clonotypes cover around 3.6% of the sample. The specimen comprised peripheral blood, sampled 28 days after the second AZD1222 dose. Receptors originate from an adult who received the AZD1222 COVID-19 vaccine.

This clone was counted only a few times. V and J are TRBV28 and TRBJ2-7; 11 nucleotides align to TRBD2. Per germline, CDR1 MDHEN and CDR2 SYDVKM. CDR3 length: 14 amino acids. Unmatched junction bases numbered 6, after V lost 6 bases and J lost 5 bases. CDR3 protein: CASSRSGRAHEQYF. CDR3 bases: TGTGCCAGCAGCCGTAGCGGGAGGGCACACGAGCAGTACTTC. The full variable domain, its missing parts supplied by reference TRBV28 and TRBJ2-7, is DVKVTQSSRYLVKRTGEKVFLECVQDMDHENMFWYRQDPGLGLRLIYFSYDVKMKEKGDIPEGYSVSREKKERFSLILESASTNQTSMYLCASSRSGRAHEQYFGPGTRLTVT.

The CDR3 loop reads CASSSPGTGSFYEQYF. The CDR3 nucleotides are TGTGCCAGCAGTTCCCCAGGGACAGGTTCCTTCTACGAGCAGTACTTC. The rearrangement joins TRBV27 to TRBJ2-7, with TRBD1 identical over 8 bases. The V gene's germline CDR1 is MNHEY and CDR2 SMNVEV (reference sequence). This CDR3 has 16 amino acids. J was trimmed by 3 bases and V by 4 bases; bases with no gene match: 11.

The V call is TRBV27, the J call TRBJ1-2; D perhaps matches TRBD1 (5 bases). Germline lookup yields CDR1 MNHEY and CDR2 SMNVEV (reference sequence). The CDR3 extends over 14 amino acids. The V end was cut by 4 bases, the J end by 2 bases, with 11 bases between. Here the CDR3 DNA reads TGTGCCAGCAGTTCCTGGGGGGAGAACTATGGCTACACCTTC. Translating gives CASSSWGENYGYTF.

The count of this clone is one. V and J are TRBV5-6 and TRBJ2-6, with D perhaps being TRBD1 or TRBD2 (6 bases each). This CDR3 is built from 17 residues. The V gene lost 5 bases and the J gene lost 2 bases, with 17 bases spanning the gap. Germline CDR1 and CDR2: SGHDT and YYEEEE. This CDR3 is CASSPGGTRPGANVLTF. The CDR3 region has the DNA TGTGCCAGCAGTCCCGGCGGGACAAGACCTGGGGCCAACGTCCTGACTTTC.

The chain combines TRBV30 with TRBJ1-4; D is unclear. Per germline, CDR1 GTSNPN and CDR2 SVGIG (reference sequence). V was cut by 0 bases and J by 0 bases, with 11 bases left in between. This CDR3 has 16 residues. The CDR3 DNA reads TGTGCCTGGAGTGTAGGAGTTGGGGCAACTAATGAAAAACTGTTTTTT. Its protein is CAWSVGVGATNEKLFF.

This chain's CDR3 is CASSSWLAGGRGGDEQFF. DNA for the CDR3: TGTGCCAGCAGTTCATGGCTAGCGGGAGGTCGGGGAGGCGATGAGCAGTTCTTC. The chain is built from TRBV11-2 and TRBJ2-1; TRBD2 agrees at 11 bases. Trimming at V came to 6 bases and at J to 8 bases, leaving 18 bases not matched to a gene. This CDR3 region has 18 residues. The germline V gene encodes CDR1 SGHAT and CDR2 FQNNGV.

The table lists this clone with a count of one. The CDR3 sequence: CASSATGEAFF. The CDR3 DNA sequence: TGTGCCAGCTCAGCCACAGGGGAAGCTTTCTTT. V is TRBV18 and J is TRBJ1-1; weak D call: TRBD1 (6 bases). Germline V gives CDR1 KGHSH, CDR2 LQKENI. The length of the CDR3 is 11 residues. V lost 5 bases and J 8 bases, leaving 9 bases between the germline ends.

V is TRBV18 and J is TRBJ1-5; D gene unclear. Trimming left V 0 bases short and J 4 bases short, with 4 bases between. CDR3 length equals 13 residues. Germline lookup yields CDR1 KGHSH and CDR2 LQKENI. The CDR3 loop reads CASSPPGNQPQHF. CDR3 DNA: TGTGCCAGCTCACCACCGGGTAATCAGCCCCAGCATTTT.

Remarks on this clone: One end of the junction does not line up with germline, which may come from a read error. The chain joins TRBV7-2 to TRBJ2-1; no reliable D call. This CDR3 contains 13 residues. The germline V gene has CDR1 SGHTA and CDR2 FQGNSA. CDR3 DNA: TGTGCCAGCAGCAGACCTTCCTACAATGAGCAATTCTTC. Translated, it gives CASSRPSYNEQFF.

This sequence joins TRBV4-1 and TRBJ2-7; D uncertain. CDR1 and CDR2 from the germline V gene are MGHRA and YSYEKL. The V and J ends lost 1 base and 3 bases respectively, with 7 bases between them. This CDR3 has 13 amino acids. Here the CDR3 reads CASSQAGSYEQYF. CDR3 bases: TGCGCCAGCAGCCAAGCAGGCAGCTACGAGCAGTACTTC.

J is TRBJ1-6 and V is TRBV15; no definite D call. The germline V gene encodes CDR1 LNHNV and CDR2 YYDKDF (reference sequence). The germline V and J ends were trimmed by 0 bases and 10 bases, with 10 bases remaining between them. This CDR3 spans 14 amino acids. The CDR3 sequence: CATSREGNGSPLHF. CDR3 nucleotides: TGTGCCACCAGCAGAGAAGGGAACGGCTCACCCCTCCACTTT.

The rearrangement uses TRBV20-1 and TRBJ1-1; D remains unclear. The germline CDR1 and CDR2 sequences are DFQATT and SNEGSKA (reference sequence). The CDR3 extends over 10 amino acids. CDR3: CSADLLEAFF. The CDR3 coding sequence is TGCAGCGCTGACTTACTCGAAGCTTTCTTT.

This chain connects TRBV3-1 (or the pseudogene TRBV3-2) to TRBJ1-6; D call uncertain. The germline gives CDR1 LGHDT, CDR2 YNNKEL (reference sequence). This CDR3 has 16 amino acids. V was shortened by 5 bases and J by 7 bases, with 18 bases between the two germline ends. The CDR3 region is CASSRDDKTFNSPLHF. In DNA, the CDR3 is TGTGCCAGCAGCAGAGACGACAAGACCTTCAATTCACCCCTCCACTTT.

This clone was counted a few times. The CDR3: CAWSQGIDFTGELFF. The DNA for the CDR3 is TGTGCCTGGAGCCAGGGGATAGATTTCACCGGGGAGCTGTTTTTT. V and J are TRBV30 and TRBJ2-2; possible D gene TRBD1, 6 bases. From germline, CDR1 is GTSNPN and CDR2 SVGIG (reference sequence). The CDR3 runs 15 residues. V shed 3 bases and J shed 4 bases, with 15 bases lying between them.

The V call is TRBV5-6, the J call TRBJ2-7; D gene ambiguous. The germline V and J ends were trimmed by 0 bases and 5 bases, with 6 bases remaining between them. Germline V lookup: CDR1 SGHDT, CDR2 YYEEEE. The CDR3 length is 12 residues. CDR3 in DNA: TGTGCCAGCAGCTTGGGACTTGACGAGCAGTACTTC. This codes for CASSLGLDEQYF.

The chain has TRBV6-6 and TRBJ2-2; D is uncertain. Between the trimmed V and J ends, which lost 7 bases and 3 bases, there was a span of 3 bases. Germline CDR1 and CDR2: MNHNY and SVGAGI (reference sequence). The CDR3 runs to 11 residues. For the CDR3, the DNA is TGTGCCAGCACTCACACCGGGGAGCTGTTTTTT. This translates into CASTHTGELFF.

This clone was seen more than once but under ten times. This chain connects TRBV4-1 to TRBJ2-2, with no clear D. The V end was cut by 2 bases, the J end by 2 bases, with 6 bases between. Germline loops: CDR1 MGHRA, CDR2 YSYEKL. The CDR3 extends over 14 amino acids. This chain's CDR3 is CASSQQDNTGELFF. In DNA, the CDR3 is TGCGCCAGCAGCCAACAGGACAACACCGGGGAGCTGTTTTTT.

The CDR3 region is CASSVEVDSAEYGYTF. For the CDR3, the DNA is TGTGCCAGCAGCGTAGAGGTGGACAGTGCGGAGTATGGCTACACCTTC. The chain couples TRBV9 to TRBJ1-2, with a possible D match to TRBD1 (6 bases). This CDR3 has 16 residues. Trimming cost V 0 bases and J 5 bases, with 17 bases left between them. Germline values: CDR1 SGDLS, CDR2 YYNGEE.

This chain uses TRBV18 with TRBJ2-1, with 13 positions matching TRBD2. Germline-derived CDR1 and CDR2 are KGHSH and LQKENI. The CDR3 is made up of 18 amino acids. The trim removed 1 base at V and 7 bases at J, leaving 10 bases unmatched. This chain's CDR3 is CASSPLSPILAGGNEQFF. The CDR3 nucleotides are TGTGCCAGCTCACCACTAAGTCCAATACTAGCGGGAGGGAATGAGCAGTTCTTC.

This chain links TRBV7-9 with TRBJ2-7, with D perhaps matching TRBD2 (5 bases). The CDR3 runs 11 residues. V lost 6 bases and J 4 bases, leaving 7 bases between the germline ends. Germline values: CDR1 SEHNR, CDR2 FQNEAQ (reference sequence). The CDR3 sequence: CASRRGYEQYF. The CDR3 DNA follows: TGTGCCAGCAGACGGGGTTACGAGCAGTACTTC.

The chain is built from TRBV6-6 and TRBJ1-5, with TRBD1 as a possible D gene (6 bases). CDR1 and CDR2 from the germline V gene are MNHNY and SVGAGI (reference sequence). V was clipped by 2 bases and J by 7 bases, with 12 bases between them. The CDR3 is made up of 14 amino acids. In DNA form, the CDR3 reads TGTGCCAGCAGTTACAGGGGGGAGGGCCAGCCCCAGCATTTT. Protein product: CASSYRGEGQPQHF.

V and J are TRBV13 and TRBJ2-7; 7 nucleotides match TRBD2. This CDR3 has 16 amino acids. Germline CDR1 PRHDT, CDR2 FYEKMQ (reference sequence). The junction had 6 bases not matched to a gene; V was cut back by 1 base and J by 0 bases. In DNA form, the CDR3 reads TGTGCCAGCAGCTTAGATACGGGGGGAAGCTCCTACGAGCAGTACTTC. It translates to CASSLDTGGSSYEQYF.

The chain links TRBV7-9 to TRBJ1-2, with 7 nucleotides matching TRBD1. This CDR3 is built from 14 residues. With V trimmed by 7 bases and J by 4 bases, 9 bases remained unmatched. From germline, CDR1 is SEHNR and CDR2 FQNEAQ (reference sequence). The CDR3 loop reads CASNLQGTTYGYTF. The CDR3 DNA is TGTGCCAGCAACCTACAGGGGACTACCTATGGCTACACCTTC.

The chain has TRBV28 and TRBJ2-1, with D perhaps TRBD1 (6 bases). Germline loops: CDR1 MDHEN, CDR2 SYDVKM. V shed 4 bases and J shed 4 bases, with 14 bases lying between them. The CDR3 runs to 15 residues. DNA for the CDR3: TGTGCCAGCAGTTCACAGGGTATTGGTTACAATGAGCAGTTCTTC. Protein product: CASSSQGIGYNEQFF.

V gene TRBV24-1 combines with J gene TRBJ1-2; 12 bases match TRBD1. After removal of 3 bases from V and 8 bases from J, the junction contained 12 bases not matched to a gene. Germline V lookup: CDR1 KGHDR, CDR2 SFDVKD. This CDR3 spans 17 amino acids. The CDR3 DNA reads TGTGCCACCAGTGATATCTCACCCGGGACAGGGGGCGTAGGCTACACCTTC. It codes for CATSDISPGTGGVGYTF.

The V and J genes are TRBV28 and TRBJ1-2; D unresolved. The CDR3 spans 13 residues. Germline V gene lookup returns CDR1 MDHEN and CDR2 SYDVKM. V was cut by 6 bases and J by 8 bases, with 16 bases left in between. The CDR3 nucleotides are TGTGCCAGCAGCCGCGAGGTTAGAATGGGCTACACCTTC. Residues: CASSREVRMGYTF.